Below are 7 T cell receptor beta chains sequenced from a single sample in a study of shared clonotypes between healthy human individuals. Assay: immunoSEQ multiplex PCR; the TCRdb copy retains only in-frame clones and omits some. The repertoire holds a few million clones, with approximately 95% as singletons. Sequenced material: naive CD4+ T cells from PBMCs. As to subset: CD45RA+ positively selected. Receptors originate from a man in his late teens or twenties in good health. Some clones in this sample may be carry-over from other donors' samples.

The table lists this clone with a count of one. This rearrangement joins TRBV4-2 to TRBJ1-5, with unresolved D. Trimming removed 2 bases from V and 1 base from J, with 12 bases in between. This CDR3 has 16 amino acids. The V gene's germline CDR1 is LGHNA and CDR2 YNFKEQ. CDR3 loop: CASSQYPAVSNQPQHF. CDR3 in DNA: TGTGCCAGCAGCCAATACCCGGCCGTCAGCAATCAGCCCCAGCATTTT.

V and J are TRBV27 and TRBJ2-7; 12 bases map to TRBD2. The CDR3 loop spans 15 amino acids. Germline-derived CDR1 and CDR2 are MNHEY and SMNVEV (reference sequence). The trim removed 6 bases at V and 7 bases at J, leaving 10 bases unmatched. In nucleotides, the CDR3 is TGTGCCAGCAGACCTCTGGGACTAGCGGGCCGTGAGCAGTACTTC. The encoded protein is CASRPLGLAGREQYF.

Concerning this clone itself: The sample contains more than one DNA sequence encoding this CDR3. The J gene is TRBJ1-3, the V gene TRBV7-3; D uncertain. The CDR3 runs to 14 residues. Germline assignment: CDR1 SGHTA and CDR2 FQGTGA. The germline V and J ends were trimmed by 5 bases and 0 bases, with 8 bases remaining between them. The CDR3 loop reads CASSLTASGNTIYF. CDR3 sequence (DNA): TGTGCCAGCAGCCTGACGGCCTCTGGAAACACCATATATTTT.

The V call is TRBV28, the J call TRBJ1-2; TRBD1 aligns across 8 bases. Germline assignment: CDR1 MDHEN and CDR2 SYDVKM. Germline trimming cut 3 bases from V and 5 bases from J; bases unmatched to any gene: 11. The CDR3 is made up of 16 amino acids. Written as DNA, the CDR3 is TGTGCCAGCAGTTTTCCCAGGGGGCGCCCCAGTTATGGCTACACCTTC. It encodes CASSFPRGRPSYGYTF.

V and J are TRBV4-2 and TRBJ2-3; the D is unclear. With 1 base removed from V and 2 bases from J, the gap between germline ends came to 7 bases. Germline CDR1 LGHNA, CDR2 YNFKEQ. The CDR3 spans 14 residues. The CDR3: CASSQARNTDTQYF. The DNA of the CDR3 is TGTGCCAGCAGCCAAGCTAGAAACACAGATACGCAGTATTTT.

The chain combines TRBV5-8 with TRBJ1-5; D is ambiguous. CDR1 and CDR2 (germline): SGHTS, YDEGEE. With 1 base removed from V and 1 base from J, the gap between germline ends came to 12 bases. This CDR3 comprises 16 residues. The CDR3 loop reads CASSLLGRQSNQPQHF. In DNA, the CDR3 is TGTGCCAGCAGCTTGCTGGGAAGGCAGAGCAATCAGCCCCAGCATTTT.

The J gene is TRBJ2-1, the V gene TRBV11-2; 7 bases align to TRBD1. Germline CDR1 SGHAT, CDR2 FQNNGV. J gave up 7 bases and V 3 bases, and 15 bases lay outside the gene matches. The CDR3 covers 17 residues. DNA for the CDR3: TGTGCCAGCAGCTTTCGGACAGGTCGGGGCTTGGTGAATGAGCAGTTCTTC. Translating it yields CASSFRTGRGLVNEQFF.